The next 6 T cell receptor beta chains were all read from a single sample in a study of T cells after yellow fever vaccination. TCRdb reprocessed the 5' RACE reads via MiXCR and lists one record per CDR3 protein. The profile shows 550,000 or so distinct CDR3 sequences, over 15% of them singletons. Material: PBMCs, obtained 15 days after the yellow fever booster vaccination. Source of these receptors: a man younger than 45 who received the YFV17D yellow fever vaccine.

The table lists this clonotype with many counts. The chain has TRBV7-3 and TRBJ2-1, with 13 bases lining up with TRBD2. The germline V gene encodes CDR1 SGHTA and CDR2 FQGTGA. V was clipped by 2 bases and J by 7 bases; unmatched bases: 8. This CDR3 comprises 17 residues. In nucleotides, the CDR3 is TGTGCCAGCAGCTTAGACCAAGGACTAGCGGGAGTGAATGAGCAGTTCTTC. It codes for CASSLDQGLAGVNEQFF. Drawing the rest from reference TRBV7-3 and TRBJ2-1, the complete variable domain is GAGVSQTPSNKVTEKGKYVELRCDPISGHTALYWYRQSLGQGPEFLIYFQGTGAADDSGLPNDRFFAVRPEGSVSTLKIQRTERGDSAVYLCASSLDQGLAGVNEQFFGPGTRLTVL.

V gene TRBV4-3 combines with J gene TRBJ2-7, with unresolved D. Germline V gives CDR1 LGHNA, CDR2 YSLEER. The ends were cut back, 0 bases at V and 5 bases at J, with 17 bases in the middle. CDR3 length: 16 amino acids. The CDR3 reads CASSQDGVFGLNEQYF. As DNA, the CDR3 is TGCGCCAGCAGCCAAGATGGGGTTTTTGGGTTGAACGAGCAGTACTTC.

The table lists this clonotype with a few counts. This sequence joins TRBV7-9 and TRBJ2-1; 10 nucleotides agree with TRBD2. J lost 10 bases, V lost 1 base, and 7 bases had no gene match. The CDR3 is 15 residues long. CDR1 is SEHNR, CDR2 FQNEAQ, per germline (reference sequence). The CDR3 region has the DNA TGTGCCAGCAGCTTAGTAGTACTAGCGGGAAACGAGCAGTTCTTC. This codes for CASSLVVLAGNEQFF.

There are a few counts of this clonotype. V is TRBV19 and J is TRBJ2-1; TRBD2 agrees at 11 bases. The length of the CDR3 is 18 residues. Germline lookup yields CDR1 LNHDA and CDR2 SQIVND (reference sequence). V trimming: 8 bases; J trimming: 2 bases; junction bases outside the gene matches: 14. In nucleotides, the CDR3 is TGTGCCAGTCACTCACGGGGGCTAGCGGGAGGCCCCTACAATGAGCAGTTCTTC. Protein product: CASHSRGLAGGPYNEQFF.

In this sample, this clonotype turned up a few times. The V and J genes are TRBV5-1 and TRBJ1-1; D might be TRBD1 (5 bases). The CDR3 is 17 amino acids. V lost 4 bases and J 0 bases, leaving 19 bases between the germline ends. CDR1 SGHRS and CDR2 YFSETQ come from the germline V gene. The chain's CDR3 is CASSPTAAGSMNTEAFF. Here the CDR3 DNA reads TGCGCCAGCAGCCCCACTGCGGCAGGGAGCATGAACACTGAAGCTTTCTTT. Variable domain in full (rest from reference TRBV5-1 and TRBJ1-1): KAGVTQTPRYLIKTRGQQVTLSCSPISGHRSVSWYQQTPGQGLQFLFEYFSETQRNKGNFPGRFSGRQFSNSRSEMNVSTLELGDSALYLCASSPTAAGSMNTEAFFGQGTRLTVV.

CDR3 sequence: CASSPGTARLDTQYF. Written as DNA, the CDR3 is TGTGCCAGCAGCCCAGGGACCGCCAGGCTGGATACGCAGTATTTT. The rearrangement links TRBV7-2 to TRBJ2-3; tentatively, D is TRBD1 or TRBD2 (5 bases each). Per germline, CDR1 SGHTA and CDR2 FQGNSA. V lost 5 bases and J 6 bases, leaving 18 bases between the germline ends. The CDR3 loop spans 15 amino acids.